Listed here are 19 T cell receptor beta chains from one sample, sequenced in a study of blood T cell repertoires in COVID-19. Sequencing was performed with immunoSEQ multiplex PCR; in TCRdb, only in-frame clones are kept and a portion is missing. The data hold some 170,000 clones, with more than 80% observed a single time. Specimen: peripheral blood. Receptor source: a woman in her sixties or seventies with acute or convalescent COVID-19.

This chain joins TRBV7-9 and TRBJ1-1, with D perhaps matching TRBD1 (6 bases). Germline loops: CDR1 SEHNR, CDR2 FQNEAQ (reference sequence). This CDR3 region has 14 residues. Trimming took 5 bases from V and 1 from J, leaving 11 bases between them. The CDR3 is CASSLTGTNTEAFF. CDR3 coding DNA: TGTGCCAGCAGCCTCACAGGGACGAACACTGAAGCTTTCTTT.

The chain uses TRBV25-1 and TRBJ2-5; TRBD2 might be the D (6 bases). Germline V gene sequence: CDR1 MGHDK, CDR2 SYGVNS. The CDR3 spans 15 residues. Trimming took off 4 bases at V and 5 bases at J, with 17 bases between the two ends. The CDR3 sequence is CASSGGTVVQETQYF. CDR3 in DNA: TGTGCCAGCAGTGGGGGGACTGTCGTACAGGAGACCCAGTACTTC.

The chain combines TRBV19 with TRBJ1-1; D perhaps matches TRBD1 (6 bases). Germline V gene data show CDR1 as LNHDA and CDR2 as SQIVND (reference sequence). The CDR3 has 17 residues. V was pared by 3 bases and J by 0 bases, with 17 bases between. This CDR3 reads CASSISSYRVLNTEAFF. In DNA form, the CDR3 reads TGTGCCAGTAGTATCTCGTCCTACAGGGTCTTGAACACTGAAGCTTTCTTT.

The rearrangement uses TRBV19 and TRBJ1-2, with TRBD1 matching 10 bases. Germline lookup yields CDR1 LNHDA and CDR2 SQIVND (reference sequence). The CDR3 contains 14 residues. The V gene end was trimmed by 6 bases and the J gene end by 6 bases; junction bases not matched to a gene: 7. The CDR3 coding sequence is TGTGCCAGTAGCAGCACCGGGACAGGGGATGGCTACACCTTC. As protein: CASSSTGTGDGYTF. The full variable domain, completed using reference TRBV19 and TRBJ1-2, is DGGITQSPKYLFRKEGQNVTLSCEQNLNHDAMYWYRQDPGQGLRLIYYSQIVNDFQKGDIAEGYSVSREKKESFPLTVTSAQKNPTAFYLCASSSTGTGDGYTFGSGTRLTVV.

A single count supports this clone. The rearrangement links TRBV14 to TRBJ2-2; no clear D. The ends were cut back, 8 bases at V and 1 base at J, with 8 bases in the middle. Germline V gene data show CDR1 as SGHDN and CDR2 as FVKESK. The CDR3 totals 13 residues. The CDR3 spells CASRKRNTGELFF. Here the CDR3 DNA reads TGTGCCAGCCGAAAGCGGAACACCGGGGAGCTGTTTTTT.

This chain uses TRBV4-2 with TRBJ1-6; 7 nucleotides match TRBD1. The CDR3 runs to 15 residues. Germline V gene lookup returns CDR1 LGHNA and CDR2 YNFKEQ. V dropped 4 bases and J dropped 7; count of bases not matched to a gene: 7. The CDR3 DNA is TGTGCCAGCAGCCCACAATTGGACAGGAATTCACCCCTCCACTTT. The encoded protein is CASSPQLDRNSPLHF.

This sequence joins TRBV6-6 and TRBJ1-3; D remains ambiguous. The V end was cut by 6 bases, the J end by 0 bases, with 9 bases between. The CDR3 length is 14 residues. Germline CDR1 reads MNHNY; CDR2 reads SVGAGI (reference sequence). The CDR3 is CASSTANSGNTIYF. The CDR3 DNA is TGTGCCAGCAGCACTGCCAACTCTGGAAACACCATATATTTT.

V is TRBV19 and J is TRBJ2-5; D may be TRBD1 (6 bases). The V and J ends lost 5 bases and 4 bases respectively, with 14 bases between them. Germline V gene sequence: CDR1 LNHDA, CDR2 SQIVND (reference sequence). This CDR3 spans 14 amino acids. The CDR3: CASSWSGARETQYF. In DNA, the CDR3 is TGTGCCAGTAGTTGGTCAGGGGCCAGAGAGACCCAGTACTTC.

V is TRBV7-9 and J is TRBJ1-1; 7 bases are a match to TRBD1. Unmatched junction bases numbered 7, after V lost 5 bases and J lost 4 bases. The CDR3 runs to 14 residues. The germline V gene encodes CDR1 SEHNR and CDR2 FQNEAQ (reference sequence). CDR3 protein: CASSPQGRITEAFF. The CDR3, as DNA: TGTGCCAGCAGCCCACAGGGGAGGATCACTGAAGCTTTCTTT.

The V and J genes are TRBV19 and TRBJ1-1; possible D gene TRBD1, 5 bases. The CDR3 covers 15 residues. V dropped 4 bases and J dropped 1 base, with 13 bases sitting between them. Germline loops: CDR1 LNHDA, CDR2 SQIVND (reference sequence). CDR3 in DNA: TGTGCCAGTAGTAGCCCAGGGTTCCAGAACACTGAAGCTTTCTTT. Its translation is CASSSPGFQNTEAFF.

The CDR3 protein is CASSLRGVNSPLHF. The CDR3 nucleotides are TGTGCCAGTAGCCTGCGGGGAGTCAATTCACCCCTCCACTTT. The J gene is TRBJ1-6, the V gene TRBV19; D is unclear. Trimming shortened V by 6 bases and J by 7 bases, and 13 bases separated the two germline ends. The CDR3 totals 14 residues. CDR1 LNHDA and CDR2 SQIVND come from the germline V gene (reference sequence).

The chain carries TRBV3-1 (or the pseudogene TRBV3-2) and TRBJ1-1; 7 bases agree with TRBD1. Germline CDR1 reads LGHDT; CDR2 reads YNNKEL (reference sequence). The J segment lost 3 bases and the V segment lost 4 bases, leaving 5 bases of the junction unmatched. The CDR3 totals 14 residues. CDR3 sequence reads: CASSLYTGDTEAFF. CDR3 nucleotides: TGTGCCAGCAGCCTTTATACAGGGGACACTGAAGCTTTCTTT.

This chain links TRBV7-9 with TRBJ2-2, with 7 bases fitting TRBD2. This CDR3 comprises 15 residues. Trimming took 2 bases from V and 5 from J; bases not matched to a gene: 5. Germline CDR1 is SEHNR and CDR2 is FQNEAQ (reference sequence). CDR3: CASSLWREPTGELFF. CDR3 coding DNA: TGTGCCAGCAGCTTATGGCGGGAGCCAACCGGGGAGCTGTTTTTT.

The chain is built from TRBV24-1 and TRBJ1-2, with a possible D match to TRBD1 (6 bases). V was trimmed by 6 bases and J by 6 bases, leaving 13 bases between them. CDR1 is KGHDR, CDR2 SFDVKD, per germline. This CDR3 region has 13 residues. CDR3: CATSTSGVNGYTF. The CDR3 nucleotides read TGTGCCACCAGTACCTCAGGGGTTAATGGCTACACCTTC.

The chain uses TRBV19 and TRBJ2-5; the match to TRBD2 covers 7 bases. The J segment lost 4 bases and the V segment lost 1 base, leaving 9 bases of the junction unmatched. This CDR3 is 16 amino acids long. Germline V lookup: CDR1 LNHDA, CDR2 SQIVND (reference sequence). CDR3 nucleotides: TGTGCCAGTAGTATAGTCGGTGCGGGAGTGGGAGAGACCCAGTACTTC. Residues: CASSIVGAGVGETQYF.

V and J are TRBV4-1 and TRBJ1-2; D ambiguous. The CDR3 length is 15 residues. Germline V gene data show CDR1 as MGHRA and CDR2 as YSYEKL. V was trimmed by 4 bases and J by 8 bases, leaving 20 bases between them. CDR3 loop: CASSLSAGPTRGYTF. DNA for the CDR3: TGCGCCAGCAGCCTCTCCGCCGGTCCCACCCGGGGCTACACCTTC.

The CDR3: CASSLGGTIQETQYF. The CDR3, as DNA: TGTGCCAGCAGCTTAGGGGGGACTATTCAAGAGACCCAGTACTTC. This chain connects TRBV7-8 to TRBJ2-5; 7 bases line up with TRBD2. Germline-derived CDR1 and CDR2 are SGHVS and FQNEAQ. V was pared by 1 base and J by 2 bases, with 4 bases of the junction left unmatched. The CDR3 has 15 residues.

The chain carries TRBV2 and TRBJ2-4, with 8 bases fitting TRBD1. Per the germline V gene, CDR1 is SNHLY and CDR2 is FYNNEI. The length of the CDR3 is 13 residues. J gave up 3 bases and V 10 bases, and 5 bases lay outside the gene matches. In nucleotides, the CDR3 is TGTGCCACGGTGGACAGGGTCAAAAACATTCAGTACTTC. Its protein product is CATVDRVKNIQYF.

J is TRBJ2-7 and V is TRBV30, with 7 bases lining up with TRBD1. The CDR3 runs to 13 residues. The J segment lost 3 bases and the V segment lost 3 bases, leaving 5 bases of the junction unmatched. Germline V gene data show CDR1 as GTSNPN and CDR2 as SVGIG (reference sequence). CDR3 in amino acids: CAWSGQENYEQYF. CDR3 bases: TGTGCCTGGAGCGGACAGGAAAACTACGAGCAGTACTTC.